This T cell receptor beta chain appears in the sequencing data of a study of T-cell reconstitution after alpha-beta-depleted transplantation in children. Per the germline V gene, CDR1 is SGHTA and CDR2 is FQGNSA. This CDR3 is 12 amino acids long. V was trimmed by 1 base and J by 10 bases, leaving 9 bases between them. Overall study findings and caveats: Reports say that about two months after transplant, the alpha-beta T cells came out of several hundred graft clones that had expanded. T-cell numbers and diversity one year post-transplant derived largely from freshly generated T cells. Surviving recipient cells, namely T cells and thymic progenitors, were the source of high day-60 TCRbeta diversity in some patients.

A library of TCRbeta sequences, prepared with unique molecular identifiers, was generated. TCRdb re-derived calls from the PCR reads in MiXCR, one entry per CDR3 protein. The table shows over 150,000 distinct CDR3 sequences, with 11% occurring only once. This clonotype was counted between two and nine times. The antigen is undetermined. The starting material was PBMCs, obtained before TCRalphabeta/CD19-depleted stem cell transplant. The chain links TRBV7-2 to TRBJ2-3, with D uncertain. This sequence was found in a boy aged 2 to 10 with acute myeloid leukemia, due to receive a stem cell transplant. As DNA, the CDR3 is TGTGCCAGCAGCTTAGTGGAGTCATCGCAGTATTTT. Amino acids: CASSLVESSQYF.